This entry lists 7 T cell receptor beta chains sequenced from one sample in a study of cytomegalovirus exposure and HLA in healthy donors. Libraries were prepared by immunoSEQ multiplex PCR; TCRdb keeps only in-frame clonotypes and omits some of them. The sample includes about 280,000 clones, approximately 88% of them seen just once. The specimen was PBMCs. These TCRs come from a woman aged 18-35 years in good health and CMV-seronegative.

V is TRBV7-2 and J is TRBJ1-2; a possible D gene is TRBD1 (6 bases). The ends were cut back, 3 bases at V and 6 bases at J, with 14 bases in the middle. In germline, CDR1 is SGHTA, CDR2 FQGNSA. This CDR3 comprises 14 residues. The CDR3 is CASSLVQGSHGYTF. The CDR3 DNA is TGTGCCAGCAGCTTGGTACAGGGCTCGCATGGCTACACCTTC.

The J gene is TRBJ2-7, the V gene TRBV4-3, with D possibly being TRBD1 (5 bases). The V end was cut by 0 bases, the J end by 7 bases, with 13 bases between. Per germline, CDR1 LGHNA and CDR2 YSLEER. The CDR3 runs 14 residues. The CDR3 DNA sequence: TGCGCCAGCAGCCAAGAAGCCAGGGTGGAGGAGCAGTACTTC. This translates into CASSQEARVEEQYF.

The chain has TRBV6-4 and TRBJ1-4; 7 nucleotides agree with TRBD1. CDR3 length: 19 amino acids. V shed 0 bases, J shed 8 bases, and the junction held 18 bases outside the gene matches. Germline CDR1 and CDR2: MRHNA and SNTAGT. The CDR3 DNA sequence: TGTGCCAGCAGTGACTCCCCACCGCAGACAGGGCTGGGAAGAGAAAAACTGTTTTTT. As protein: CASSDSPPQTGLGREKLFF.

The rearrangement uses TRBV7-2 and TRBJ1-1; 9 bases agree with TRBD1. Germline CDR1 SGHTA, CDR2 FQGNSA. Trimming cost V 2 bases and J 1 base; bases outside gene matches: 5. The CDR3 covers 16 residues. CDR3 loop: CASSLITGGWNTEAFF. DNA of the CDR3: TGTGCCAGCAGCTTAATAACAGGGGGCTGGAACACTGAAGCTTTCTTT.

The sample holds one count of this clone. The chain couples TRBV11-2 to TRBJ2-7, with 8 bases matching TRBD2. CDR1 and CDR2 (germline): SGHAT, FQNNGV. The junction had 18 bases not matched to a gene; V was cut back by 3 bases and J by 5 bases. The CDR3 totals 18 residues. The CDR3 loop reads CASSFAPRLIAGPDEQYF. CDR3 nucleotide sequence: TGTGCCAGCAGCTTTGCCCCCCGGCTTATAGCGGGACCCGACGAGCAGTACTTC.

The chain couples TRBV15 to TRBJ2-1; D is perhaps TRBD2 (6 bases). Germline V gene lookup returns CDR1 LNHNV and CDR2 YYDKDF (reference sequence). V gave up 5 bases and J gave up 7 bases, with 12 bases separating them. The CDR3 is 13 residues long. CDR3 DNA sequence: TGTGCCACCAGCCCGGGGGAGTGGAATGAGCAGTTCTTC. Translated, it gives CATSPGEWNEQFF.

The rearrangement joins TRBV4-1 to TRBJ1-5, with D unresolved. V dropped 1 base and J dropped 4 bases, with 5 bases sitting between them. Germline CDR1 and CDR2: MGHRA and YSYEKL. The CDR3 has 13 amino acids. The CDR3 protein is CASSQALNQPQHF. The CDR3 nucleotides read TGCGCCAGCAGCCAAGCCTTGAATCAGCCCCAGCATTTT.